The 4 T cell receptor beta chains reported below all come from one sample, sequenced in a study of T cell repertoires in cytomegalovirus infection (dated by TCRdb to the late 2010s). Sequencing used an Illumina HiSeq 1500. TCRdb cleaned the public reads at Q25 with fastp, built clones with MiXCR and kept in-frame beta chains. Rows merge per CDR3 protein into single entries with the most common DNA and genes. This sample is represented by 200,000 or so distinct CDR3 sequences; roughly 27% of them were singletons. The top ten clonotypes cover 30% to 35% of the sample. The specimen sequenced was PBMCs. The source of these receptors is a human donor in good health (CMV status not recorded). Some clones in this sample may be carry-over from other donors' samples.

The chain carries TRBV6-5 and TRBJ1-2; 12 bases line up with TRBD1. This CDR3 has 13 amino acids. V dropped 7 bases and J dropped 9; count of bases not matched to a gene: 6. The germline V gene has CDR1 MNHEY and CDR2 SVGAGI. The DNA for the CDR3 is TGTGCCAGCATTCCGGGACAGGGGGCGAGCTACACCTTC. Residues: CASIPGQGASYTF.

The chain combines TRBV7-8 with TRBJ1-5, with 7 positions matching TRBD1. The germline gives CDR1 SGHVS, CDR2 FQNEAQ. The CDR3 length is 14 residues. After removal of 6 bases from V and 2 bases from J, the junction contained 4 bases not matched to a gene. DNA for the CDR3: TGTGCCAGCAGACACGACAGGGGCAATCAGCCCCAGCATTTT. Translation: CASRHDRGNQPQHF. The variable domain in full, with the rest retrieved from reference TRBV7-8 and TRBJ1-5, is GAGVSQSPRYKVAKRGQDVALRCDPISGHVSLFWYQQALGQGPEFLTYFQNEAQLDKSGLPSDRFFAERPEGSVSTLKIQRTQQEDSAVYLCASRHDRGNQPQHFGDGTRLSIL.

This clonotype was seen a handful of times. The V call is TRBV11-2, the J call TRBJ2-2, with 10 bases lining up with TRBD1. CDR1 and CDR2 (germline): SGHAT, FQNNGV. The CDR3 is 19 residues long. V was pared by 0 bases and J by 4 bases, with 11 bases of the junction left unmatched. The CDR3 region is CASSLDRDRGRVVTGELFF. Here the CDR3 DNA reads TGTGCCAGCAGCTTAGACCGGGACAGGGGAAGGGTTGTCACCGGGGAGCTGTTTTTT. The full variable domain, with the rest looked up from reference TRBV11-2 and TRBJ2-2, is EAGVAQSPRYKIIEKRQSVAFWCNPISGHATLYWYQQILGQGPKLLIQFQNNGVVDDSQLPKDRFSAERLKGVDSTLKIQPAKLEDSAVYLCASSLDRDRGRVVTGELFFGEGSRLTVL.

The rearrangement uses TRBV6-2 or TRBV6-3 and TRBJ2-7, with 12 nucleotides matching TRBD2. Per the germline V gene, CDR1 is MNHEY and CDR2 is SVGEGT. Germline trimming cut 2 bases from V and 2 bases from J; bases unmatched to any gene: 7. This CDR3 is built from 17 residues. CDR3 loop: CASSYPPLAGGTYEQYF. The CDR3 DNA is TGTGCCAGCAGTTACCCCCCCCTAGCGGGGGGGACCTACGAGCAGTACTTC.